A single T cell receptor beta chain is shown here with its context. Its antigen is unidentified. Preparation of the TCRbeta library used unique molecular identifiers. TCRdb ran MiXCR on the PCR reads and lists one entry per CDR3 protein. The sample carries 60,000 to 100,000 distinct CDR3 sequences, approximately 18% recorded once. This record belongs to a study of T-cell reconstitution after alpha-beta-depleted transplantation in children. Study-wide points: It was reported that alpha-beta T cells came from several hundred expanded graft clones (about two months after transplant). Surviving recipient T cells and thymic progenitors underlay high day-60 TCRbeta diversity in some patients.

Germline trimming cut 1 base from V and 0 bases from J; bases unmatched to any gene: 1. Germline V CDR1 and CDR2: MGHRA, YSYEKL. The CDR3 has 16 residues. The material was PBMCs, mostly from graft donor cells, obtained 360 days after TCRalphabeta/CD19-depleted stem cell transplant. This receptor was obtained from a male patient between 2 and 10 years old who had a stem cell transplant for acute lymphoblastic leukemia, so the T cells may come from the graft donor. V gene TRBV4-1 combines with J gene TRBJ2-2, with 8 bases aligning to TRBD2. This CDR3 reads CASSQAGGPNTGELFF. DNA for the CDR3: TGCGCCAGCAGCCAAGCGGGAGGGCCGAACACCGGGGAGCTGTTTTTT.